This T cell receptor beta chain stems from a study of cytomegalovirus exposure and HLA in healthy donors. Germline CDR1 is SGDLS and CDR2 is YYNGEE. Losses at the gene ends were 2 bases for V and 2 bases for J; bases not matched to a gene: 8. CDR3 length: 16 residues. The PCR employed 60 Vbeta primers together with 13 Jbeta primers. The protocol was immunoSEQ multiplex PCR, while the TCRdb copy is restricted to in-frame clones and leaves out a portion. The table for this sample gives about 62,000 clones. This clonotype originated in a man younger than 45 in good health and CMV-seropositive. Source material: PBMCs. The chain combines TRBV9 with TRBJ2-7, with TRBD2 matching 9 bases. CDR3: CASSVGSGSSPYEQYF. The CDR3 DNA sequence: TGTGCCAGCAGCGTTGGTAGCGGGAGTTCCCCCTACGAGCAGTACTTC.